Listed below are T cell receptor beta chains from one sample, sequenced in a study of CD4+ T cells in melanoma. The table came from immunoSEQ multiplex PCR; TCRdb's copy has only in-frame clones and leaves some out. The sample carries over 8,000 clones, around 71% recorded once. Sequenced input: cells from a culture (not recorded whether cultured in vitro). The source is a human donor with melanoma. Each CDR3 is given with its conserved first and last residue. A D gene is named only where the DNA matches it firmly. Not every row has a clone size; where given, it reads once, few, many or a size class.

abundance	v_gene	j_gene	d_gene	CDR3nt	CDR3aa
few	TRBV6-5	TRBJ1-4	.	TGTGCCAGCAGTTCGGTACCTCCGAAAAAACTGTTTTTT	CASSSVPPKKLFF
.	TRBV5-6	TRBJ1-2	.	TGTGCCAGCAGTCCCGACCAGAACTATGGCTACACCTTC	CASSPDQNYGYTF
few	TRBV27	TRBJ1-6	TRBD1	TGTGCCAGCAGTTTGGACAGGGGCTATTCACCCCTCCACTTT	CASSLDRGYSPLHF
few	TRBV30	TRBJ2-3	TRBD1	TGTGCCTGGAGTCTGGACAGGCGAGAGTATTTT	CAWSLDRREYF
.	TRBV7-8	TRBJ1-5	TRBD1	TGTGCCAGCAGAGCGACAGGGGTTAGTAATCAGCCCCAGCATTTT	CASRATGVSNQPQHF
.	TRBV7-9	TRBJ2-1	.	TGTGCCAGCAGCTTGCCCCGGAGACTTGGCAATGAGCAGTTCTTC	CASSLPRRLGNEQFF
.	TRBV4-2	TRBJ2-7	.	TGTGCCAGCAGCTTGGGTTTCTGGACAGCCACCTACGAGCAGTACTTC	CASSLGFWTATYEQYF
.	TRBV11-2	TRBJ2-1	TRBD1	TGTGCCAGCAGCTTAAGGTCGAGTACAGGGGGGACATCTCACAATGAGCAGTTCTTC	CASSLRSSTGGTSHNEQFF
.	TRBV5-4	TRBJ1-6	.	TGTGCCAGCAGCTTGGTAGGCGCCAACGCTGCACCCCTCCACTTT	CASSLVGANAAPLHF
.	TRBV18	TRBJ2-7	.	TGTGCCAGCTCACCGCTCTTAGGAGAGCAGTACTTC	CASSPLLGEQYF
.	TRBV10-3	TRBJ1-6	.	TGTGCCATCAGTGTTGGGGGGAATTCACCCCTCCACTTT	CAISVGGNSPLHF
.	TRBV11-2	TRBJ1-2	.	TGTGCCAGCAGCTTAGAGGGTCGATACGGCTATGGCTACACCTTC	CASSLEGRYGYGYTF
few	TRBV6-5	TRBJ1-1	.	TGTGCCAGCAGTGAGACAGAGGCGAACACTGAAGCTTTCTTT	CASSETEANTEAFF
.	TRBV4-1	TRBJ2-1	.	TGCGCCAGCAGCCACCCTCGAGTAGGTCCTGAGCAGTTCTTC	CASSHPRVGPEQFF
.	TRBV6-6	TRBJ1-1	.	TGTGCCAGCAGTTCCCTCCCCGACCCGGCTTTCTTT	CASSSLPDPAFF
.	TRBV15	TRBJ2-6	.	TGTGCCACCAGTAGAGAGGGGCCCGGGGCCAACGTCCTGACTTTC	CATSREGPGANVLTF
.	TRBV30	TRBJ1-2	TRBD1	TGTGCCTGGAGTGTGCCGGGACAGGTGCATGCCAGGGGCGGCTACACCTTC	CAWSVPGQVHARGGYTF
.	TRBV6-1	TRBJ1-1	.	TGTGCCAACTCTGCCAGAGGAACAGAGAACACTGAAGCTTTCTTT	CANSARGTENTEAFF
.	TRBV7-9	TRBJ1-1	.	TGTGCCAGCAGCTTAGGAAGGGACGGAGGGAAAGCTTTCTTT	CASSLGRDGGKAFF
few	TRBV6-5	TRBJ2-7	.	TGTGCCAGCCGGAGGGACAGTGTCTACGAGCAGTACTTC	CASRRDSVYEQYF
few	TRBV6-6	TRBJ1-2	.	TGTGCCAGCAGTTACGGCAGGGCCTATGGCTACACCTTC	CASSYGRAYGYTF
few	TRBV6-5	TRBJ1-6	.	TGTGCCAGCAGTCACAGGGCCAGGCAGTCACCCCTCCACTTT	CASSHRARQSPLHF
few	TRBV4-2	TRBJ2-7	.	TGTGCCAGCAGCCGCGGGACCGGCGGATTGGCCAACTCCTACGAGCAGTACTTC	CASSRGTGGLANSYEQYF
.	TRBV27	TRBJ2-1	TRBD1	TGTGCCAGCAGGATTAGAAGCGGGACAGGGACGTTTTATGAGCAGTTCTTC	CASRIRSGTGTFYEQFF
.	TRBV2	TRBJ2-2	TRBD2	TGTGCCAGCAGCTTAGCGGGGGCCTGGACCGGGGAGCTGTTTTTT	CASSLAGAWTGELFF
.	TRBV4-1	TRBJ2-7	TRBD2	TGCGCCAGCAGCCTTACGAACGGGAGGGAGCAGTACTTC	CASSLTNGREQYF
.	TRBV27	TRBJ1-1	.	TGTGCCAGCAGACGAACAGTCGGCATGAACACTGAAGCTTTCTTT	CASRRTVGMNTEAFF
.	TRBV6-5	TRBJ2-7	.	TGTGCCAGCATTCCCGACAGGGGAGGGTCCTACGAGCAGTACTTC	CASIPDRGGSYEQYF
.	TRBV11-2	TRBJ2-7	.	TGTGCCAGCAGCTCCCGATCCGACCCTTTTTCCTCTCTTTACGAGCAGTACTTC	CASSSRSDPFSSLYEQYF
.	TRBV14	TRBJ1-2	.	TGTGCCAGCAGCCAGGCGGGGACCTACTATGGCTACACCTTC	CASSQAGTYYGYTF
.	TRBV21-1	TRBJ1-6	.	TGTGCCAGCAGCTCCCCGGGACAGGGTAGTTCACCCCTCCACTTT	CASSSPGQGSSPLHF
.	TRBV9	TRBJ2-3	.	TGTGCCAGCAGCGTATCTTTGACAGGGAGGGGCACAGATACGCAGTATTTT	CASSVSLTGRGTDTQYF
.	TRBV15	TRBJ2-1	.	TGTGCCACCAGAGAGCCGGGGTACAATGAGCAGTTCTTC	CATREPGYNEQFF
.	TRBV6-6	TRBJ1-4	TRBD1	TGTGCCAGCAGACCAGGGGGCGCGGGTGAAAAACTGTTTTTT	CASRPGGAGEKLFF
.	TRBV5-1	TRBJ2-2	TRBD1	TGCGCCAGCAGCTCCCGGACAGGGAGCACCGGGGAGCTGTTTTTT	CASSSRTGSTGELFF
.	TRBV18	TRBJ1-4	.	TGTGCCAGCTCACATAAACAGAGTCCTAATGAAAAACTGTTTTTT	CASSHKQSPNEKLFF
medium-sized	TRBV9	TRBJ1-1	.	TGTGCCAGCAGCGTAGACACCCGGAACACTGAAGCTTTCTTT	CASSVDTRNTEAFF
few	TRBV6-6	TRBJ2-5	TRBD2	TGTGCCAGCAGTTACTCGAGCGGGGGGGAAGAGACCCAGTACTTC	CASSYSSGGEETQYF
.	TRBV6-5	TRBJ1-2	TRBD1	TGTGCCAGCAGTCGGGCAGGGGGACCTTCTGGTGGCTACACCTTC	CASSRAGGPSGGYTF
.	TRBV11-1	TRBJ1-3	.	TGTGCCAGCAGCCCCAGGGGAGCGTCCGGAAACACCATATATTTT	CASSPRGASGNTIYF
.	TRBV5-4	TRBJ2-2	.	TGTGCCAGCAGCGAACAGTCGACCGGGGAGCTGTTTTTT	CASSEQSTGELFF
once	TRBV6-5	TRBJ2-2	TRBD1	TGTGCCAGCAGTCGACAGGGGCTGGCCGGGGAGCTGTTTTTT	CASSRQGLAGELFF
.	TRBV30	TRBJ2-2	.	TGTGCCTGGAGTTTGGGAATCCTGGACGGGGAGCTGTTTTTT	CAWSLGILDGELFF
.	TRBV6-5	TRBJ1-6	.	TGTGCCAGCAGGGGAGACCGGGCCTATAATTCACCCCTCCACTTT	CASRGDRAYNSPLHF
.	TRBV7-2	TRBJ2-1	.	TGTGCCAGCAGCTTAGATAAGCTAATTAATGAGCAGTTCTTC	CASSLDKLINEQFF
.	TRBV4-1	TRBJ1-1	TRBD1	TGCGCCAGCAGCCATCCCCACGCCGGGACAGGGCTGACGGTTCTGCTGAACACTGAAGCTTTCTTT	CASSHPHAGTGLTVLLNTEAFF
.	TRBV5-1	TRBJ2-1	TRBD2	TGCGCCAGCAGCACCACTAGCGGGGGGAACAATGAGCAGTTCTTC	CASSTTSGGNNEQFF
.	TRBV5-1	TRBJ2-1	.	TGCGCCAGCAGCTTGGTTTCGGACTACTCCTACAATGAGCAGTTCTTC	CASSLVSDYSYNEQFF